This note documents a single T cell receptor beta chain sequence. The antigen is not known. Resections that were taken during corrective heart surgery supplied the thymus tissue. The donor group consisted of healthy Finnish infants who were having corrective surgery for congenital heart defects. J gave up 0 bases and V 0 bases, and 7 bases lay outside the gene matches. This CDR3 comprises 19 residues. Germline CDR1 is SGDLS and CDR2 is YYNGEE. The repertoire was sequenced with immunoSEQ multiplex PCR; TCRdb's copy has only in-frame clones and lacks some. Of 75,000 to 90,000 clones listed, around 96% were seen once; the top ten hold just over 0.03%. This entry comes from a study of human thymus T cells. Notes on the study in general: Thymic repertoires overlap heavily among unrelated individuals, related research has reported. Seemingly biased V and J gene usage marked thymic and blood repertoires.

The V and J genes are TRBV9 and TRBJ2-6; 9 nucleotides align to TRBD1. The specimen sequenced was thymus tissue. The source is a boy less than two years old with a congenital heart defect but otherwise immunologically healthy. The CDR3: CASSVGARDRDSGANVLTF. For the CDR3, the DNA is TGTGCCAGCAGCGTAGGGGCCCGGGACAGGGACTCTGGGGCCAACGTCCTGACTTTC.